The entry that follows covers one T cell receptor (beta chain) sequence. Its antigen remains undetermined. Per-nucleotide qualities are absent, and no much larger clonotype sits a single base away. The data were obtained in a study of shared clonotypes between healthy human individuals (dated by TCRdb to 2018 to 2021). Study-wide context: The cohort comprised a couple of women and a few men aged 18 to 49 years. Per donor, three plates each were used for CD4 naive and CD4 memory, two for CD8 naive, and one for CD8 memory. The study deeply sequenced blood TCR repertoires of about 5 healthy adults to estimate repertoire size and the extent of clonotype sharing between individuals. To increase sequencing depth and limit assay-specific biases, different laboratories used diverse techniques to prepare libraries and sequence TCR repertoires. Between about 0.8 and 8.9 billion PBMCs per donor were obtained by leukapheresis. Broader findings and caveats from the paper: Sampling was restricted to blood, and TCR repertoires in tissues likely differ from the TCR repertoires found in blood. Higher generation probabilities were observed for clonotypes shared by all four sorted-subset donors than for non-shared clonotypes. About 5% of naive CD4, 3% to 3.5% of naive CD8, approximately 2.2% of memory CD4, and less than 0.45% of memory CD8 clonotypes were shared across a few donors. Because the study included a small number of donors, the genetic and exposure-history diversity represented was limited. Incomplete sequencing was indicated by rarefaction of sorted-subset datasets, despite the large sequencing depth. Naive subsets generally had larger estimated clonotype richness than memory subsets. Pairwise subsampling led to the expectation that sequencing depth would affect the degree of clonotype sharing among donors.

The donors were healthy, HIV-negative adults with no recently reported acute infections or vaccinations. Every donor was a Caucasian adult residing in Nashville, Tennessee, USA. CD4+ T cells were enriched by magnetic negative selection; naive cells were then positively selected on CD45RA, and the negative fraction formed the memory subset. Blood was obtained by leukapheresis, after which PBMCs were separated by Ficoll-Histopaque density gradient centrifugation and cryopreserved in liquid nitrogen vapor phase. Purity and quantity of every magnetically sorted T cell population were checked by analytical flow cytometry. Each sorted fraction had its genomic DNA isolated and then quantified by UV absorbance on a Nanodrop 2000c. Using the deep immunoSEQ assay, TCR CDR3 regions were amplified from genomic DNA by multiplex PCR. Extracted genomic DNA from each cell subset was distributed evenly across all wells of several immunoSEQ 96-well plates, and each plate was treated as a replicate. For sorted subsets, roughly 190 ng of genomic DNA, equivalent to 30,000 or so T cell genomes, went into each replicate PCR. Purified libraries were measured with a Qubit 3.0 fluorometer, size-checked on a Bioanalyzer 2100, and measured again with the KAPA Library Quantification kit. A separate single-read 150-cycle Illumina NextSeq 550 flow cell was used to sequence each immunoSEQ 96-well plate. The authors' analysis ran thus. The immunoSEQ output contained only junctional sequences without quality scores, so filtering could not match that applied to full-length reads. Sequences were annotated with PyIR, a Python wrapper for IgBLAST v1.9, using IMGT germline references to assign V/J genes and CDR3. Reads with weak V/J assignments (E-value above 1e-6), missing CDR3, stop codons, out-of-frame junctions, or ambiguous translated residues were removed. V3J clonotypes were defined by identical inferred V gene, J gene, and CDR3 amino acid sequence. To compute the percentage overlap between repertoires, the number of shared unique clonotypes was divided by the size of the smaller repertoire. Repertoire richness was assessed with RTK rarefaction, the Chao1 estimator, and Recon v2.1 estimates of unobserved clonotypes. Generation probabilities for all TCRbeta clonotypes obtained by the gDNA method from a few donors were computed using OLGA. TCRdb holds this immuneACCESS table with in-frame rearrangements only. Some clones are missing; in checked studies, unresolved V genes explain under half, and the rest has no known cause. The V and J calls and clone size are taken from that table; D and trimming were inferred from the DNA. The sample profile shows about 990,000 clones; 78% of them were found once. The ten top clones hold around 0.61% of the sample.

Spanning cysteine to phenylalanine, the CDR3 consists of 13 amino acids. Only the CDR3 DNA is retained, 39 bases long and in frame from the first base. Cut back by 4 bases and 9 bases, the V and J ends lie 16 bases apart. The CDR1 and CDR2 encoded by the germline V gene are SGHAT and FQNNGV. The rearranged segments are TRBV11-2 and TRBJ2-7; no D gene is confidently identified. The clonotype comes from a man aged 18-30 years in good health. Some clones in this sample may be carry-over from other donors' samples. Material for sequencing was memory CD4+ T cells from PBMCs. Explained via the paper, the cell subset or site label denotes: CD45RA-negative fraction. The CDR3 protein is CASSSQFVSRQYF. At the DNA level, the sequence is TGTGCCAGCAGCTCACAATTCGTCAGTCGGCAGTACTTC.